The rows below give T cell receptor beta chains drawn from one sample of a study of OX40 agonist ivuxolimab in advanced cancers. Sequenced by immunoSEQ multiplex PCR; TCRdb stores in-frame clones only, minus some. The table records around 88,000 clones, approximately 90% of them present only once. The source material was CD4+ or CD8+ T cells sorted from blood, sampled in a trial of the OX40 agonist ivuxolimab. All receptors derive from an adult with an advanced solid tumor such as melanoma, head and neck, liver or kidney cancer. Both conserved end residues are part of each CDR3. D genes are given only for firm matches. Size is omitted from some rows. Given values are once, few, many or a class for expanded clones.

v_call: TRBV30
clone_size: -
d_call: TRBD1
j_call: TRBJ1-5
cdr3_aa: CAWSVGDSSNQPQHF

v_call: TRBV29-1
clone_size: -
d_call: TRBD1
j_call: TRBJ2-1
cdr3_aa: CSVRQGNNEQFF

v_call: TRBV9
clone_size: -
d_call: -
j_call: TRBJ2-4
cdr3_aa: CASSAYGTLAKNIQYF

v_call: TRBV5-1
clone_size: -
d_call: -
j_call: TRBJ1-2
cdr3_aa: CASSPGAGSDYGYTF

v_call: TRBV4-2
clone_size: once
d_call: -
j_call: TRBJ2-5
cdr3_aa: CASSTDSRETQYF

v_call: TRBV6-4
clone_size: -
d_call: TRBD1
j_call: TRBJ1-2
cdr3_aa: CASSDYPGTGNGYTF

v_call: TRBV15
clone_size: -
d_call: -
j_call: TRBJ1-2
cdr3_aa: CATSRGRSGYTF

v_call: TRBV7-3
clone_size: -
d_call: TRBD2
j_call: TRBJ2-5
cdr3_aa: CASSLTGLAGGQETQYF

v_call: TRBV5-5
clone_size: -
d_call: -
j_call: TRBJ2-5
cdr3_aa: CASSFGPPQETQYF

v_call: TRBV2
clone_size: -
d_call: -
j_call: TRBJ2-3
cdr3_aa: CASRELVSTDTQYF

v_call: TRBV5-6
clone_size: -
d_call: -
j_call: TRBJ2-1
cdr3_aa: CASSLGPNSYNEQFF

v_call: TRBV27
clone_size: -
d_call: TRBD1
j_call: TRBJ2-7
cdr3_aa: CASSLGTGGVYEQYF

v_call: TRBV7-3
clone_size: -
d_call: -
j_call: TRBJ2-1
cdr3_aa: CASSFLEGANEQFF

v_call: TRBV6-1
clone_size: -
d_call: -
j_call: TRBJ2-5
cdr3_aa: CASSEGWQTSWETQYF

v_call: TRBV6-1
clone_size: -
d_call: -
j_call: TRBJ1-5
cdr3_aa: CASMEFNQPQHF

v_call: TRBV6-5
clone_size: -
d_call: TRBD1
j_call: TRBJ2-1
cdr3_aa: CASSYPTGPYNEQFF

v_call: TRBV25-1
clone_size: -
d_call: -
j_call: TRBJ1-3
cdr3_aa: CASRDYSDTIYF

v_call: TRBV7-3
clone_size: once
d_call: TRBD2
j_call: TRBJ2-3
cdr3_aa: CASSLALAGAQYF

v_call: TRBV27
clone_size: -
d_call: TRBD2
j_call: TRBJ2-5
cdr3_aa: CASRAGGWYQETQYF

v_call: TRBV5-1
clone_size: -
d_call: TRBD2
j_call: TRBJ2-2
cdr3_aa: CASSSGLVFGGELFF

v_call: TRBV11-3
clone_size: -
d_call: TRBD2
j_call: TRBJ2-5
cdr3_aa: CASSLDAGLARETQYF

v_call: TRBV14
clone_size: -
d_call: TRBD1
j_call: TRBJ1-3
cdr3_aa: CASSQTDRVDTIYF

v_call: TRBV5-1
clone_size: -
d_call: TRBD1
j_call: TRBJ2-3
cdr3_aa: CASSRQGGTDTQYF

v_call: TRBV4-2
clone_size: -
d_call: TRBD2
j_call: TRBJ2-3
cdr3_aa: CASSQESSGVSTDTQYF

v_call: TRBV6-6
clone_size: -
d_call: -
j_call: TRBJ1-2
cdr3_aa: CASSLRAGVGYTF

v_call: TRBV9
clone_size: -
d_call: -
j_call: TRBJ2-7
cdr3_aa: CASSPRSEGSYEQYF

v_call: TRBV7-9
clone_size: -
d_call: -
j_call: TRBJ2-7
cdr3_aa: CASSSGPYEQYF

v_call: TRBV9
clone_size: -
d_call: -
j_call: TRBJ1-2
cdr3_aa: CASSVDLFGFYGYTF

v_call: TRBV6-1
clone_size: -
d_call: -
j_call: TRBJ1-5
cdr3_aa: CASSAAQGGGNQPQHF

v_call: TRBV10-3
clone_size: -
d_call: -
j_call: TRBJ2-1
cdr3_aa: CAIRQMNEQFF

v_call: TRBV10-3
clone_size: -
d_call: -
j_call: TRBJ1-1
cdr3_aa: CAISGREGLAEAFF

v_call: TRBV5-1
clone_size: -
d_call: -
j_call: TRBJ2-3
cdr3_aa: CASSLILTDTDTQYF

v_call: TRBV5-1
clone_size: -
d_call: -
j_call: TRBJ2-2
cdr3_aa: CASGPRSGLTGELFF

v_call: TRBV11-2
clone_size: -
d_call: TRBD2
j_call: TRBJ2-1
cdr3_aa: CASSSISGSTHNEQFF

v_call: TRBV7-9
clone_size: -
d_call: TRBD1
j_call: TRBJ1-6
cdr3_aa: CASSFGQGASPLHF

v_call: TRBV6-1
clone_size: -
d_call: -
j_call: TRBJ2-2
cdr3_aa: CASSEMAAGELFF

v_call: TRBV19
clone_size: -
d_call: -
j_call: TRBJ2-2
cdr3_aa: CASSIEWKLARTGELFF

v_call: TRBV6-1
clone_size: -
d_call: TRBD1
j_call: TRBJ2-7
cdr3_aa: CASRDRASEYF

v_call: TRBV5-1
clone_size: -
d_call: TRBD1
j_call: TRBJ2-7
cdr3_aa: CASSSGQGATYEQYF

v_call: TRBV7-3
clone_size: -
d_call: -
j_call: TRBJ1-1
cdr3_aa: CASSSGTNTEAFF

v_call: TRBV25-1
clone_size: -
d_call: TRBD1
j_call: TRBJ1-1
cdr3_aa: CASSDVGTGKTEAFF

v_call: TRBV6-1
clone_size: -
d_call: -
j_call: TRBJ1-2
cdr3_aa: CASGLELDYGYTF

v_call: TRBV6-1
clone_size: few
d_call: TRBD1
j_call: TRBJ2-1
cdr3_aa: CASSGQGAYNEQFF

v_call: TRBV6-1
clone_size: -
d_call: -
j_call: TRBJ1-1
cdr3_aa: CASSLAGAWNTEAFF

v_call: TRBV19
clone_size: -
d_call: -
j_call: TRBJ2-7
cdr3_aa: CASRTGQSYEQYF

v_call: TRBV7-2
clone_size: -
d_call: -
j_call: TRBJ1-5
cdr3_aa: CASSNRFSNQPQHF

v_call: TRBV6-5
clone_size: -
d_call: -
j_call: TRBJ1-2
cdr3_aa: CASGGAATNYGYTF

v_call: TRBV11-3
clone_size: few
d_call: TRBD1
j_call: TRBJ2-2
cdr3_aa: CASSLMAGGARTGELFF

v_call: TRBV27
clone_size: -
d_call: TRBD2
j_call: TRBJ2-2
cdr3_aa: CASSLGGAGELFF

v_call: TRBV5-4
clone_size: -
d_call: -
j_call: TRBJ2-3
cdr3_aa: CASSLSSLSTDTQYF

v_call: TRBV7-3
clone_size: -
d_call: TRBD1
j_call: TRBJ2-2
cdr3_aa: CASSLVDRGLTGELFF

v_call: TRBV5-4
clone_size: -
d_call: -
j_call: TRBJ2-3
cdr3_aa: CASSFGAGATDTQYF

v_call: TRBV7-2
clone_size: -
d_call: TRBD1
j_call: TRBJ2-2
cdr3_aa: CASSRDRVATGELFF